This T cell receptor (beta chain) was sequenced in a study of PD-1 blockade in mismatch repair-deficient tumors. At the level of the study: Enrolled about 2013-2016, patients had progressing, pretreated mismatch repair-deficient cancers of about a dozen types. General study points: Tumor-resident clones, often absent from pretreatment blood, expanded after pembrolizumab and then contracted.

PCR or immunohistochemistry showed mismatch repair deficiency in every enrolled patient. The TCR-sequenced patients were a few responders to pembrolizumab. The data were produced by immunoSEQ multiplex PCR, yet TCRdb's version contains in-frame clones alone and is incomplete. The data contain some 45,000 clones, around three quarters of them singletons. This clone was detected a few times. Antigen: not known. The germline gives CDR1 MNHNS, CDR2 SASEGT. This CDR3 is built from 12 residues. V shed 3 bases and J shed 11 bases, with 11 bases lying between them. Sample: PBMCs, taken before pembrolizumab treatment. The chain recombines TRBV6-1 with TRBJ1-3, with D perhaps matching TRBD1 (6 bases). This TCR came from an adult with mismatch repair-deficient cancer. In DNA, the CDR3 is TGTGCCAGCAGTGAGAACAGGGCGCCCATATATTTT. Translated, it gives CASSENRAPIYF.